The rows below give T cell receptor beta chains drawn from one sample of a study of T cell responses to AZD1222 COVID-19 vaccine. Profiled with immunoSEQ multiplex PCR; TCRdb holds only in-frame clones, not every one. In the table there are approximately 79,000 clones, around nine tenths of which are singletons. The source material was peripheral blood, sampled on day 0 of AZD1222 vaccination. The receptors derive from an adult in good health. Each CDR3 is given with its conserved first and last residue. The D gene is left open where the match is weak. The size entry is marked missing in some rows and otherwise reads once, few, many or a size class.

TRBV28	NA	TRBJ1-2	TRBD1	CASSPDRAHGYTF
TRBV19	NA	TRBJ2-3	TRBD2	CASSPLLAGGTDTQYF
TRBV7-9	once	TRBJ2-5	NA	CASSLLGETQYF
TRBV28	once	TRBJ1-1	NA	CASSFPMEGTEAFF
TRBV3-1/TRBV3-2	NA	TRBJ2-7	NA	CASSQGTGARYF
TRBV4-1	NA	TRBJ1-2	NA	CASSQGDPGYGYTF
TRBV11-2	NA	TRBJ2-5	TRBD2	CASSPKGLGRGETQYF
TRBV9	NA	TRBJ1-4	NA	CASSPGRSTNEKLFF
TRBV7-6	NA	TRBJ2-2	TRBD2	CASSHKLREGGTGELFF
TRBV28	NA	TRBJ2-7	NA	CASRNRATYEQYF
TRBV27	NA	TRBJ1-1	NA	CASSPGGGRNTEAFF
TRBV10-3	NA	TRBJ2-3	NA	CAIKDSKTTDTQYF
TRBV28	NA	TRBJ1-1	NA	CASSPQGSAEAFF
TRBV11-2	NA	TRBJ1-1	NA	CASTPQPSTEAFF
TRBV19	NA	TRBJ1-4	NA	CASSIPPGSIEKLFF
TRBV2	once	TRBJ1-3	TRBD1	CASSRTGAYGNTIYF
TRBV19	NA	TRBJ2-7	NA	CASTEGDLFYEQYF